This TCR beta chain came from a study of CD8+CD57+ T cells in acquired aplastic anemia (dated 2018 in TCRdb). Background for the entire study: On average, sorted CD4+ and CD8+ cells yielded 2.5 to 3.5 ug of extracted DNA, with a range of roughly 0.18 to 30 ug. CD8+CD57+ expansion was defined as frequency above the mean frequency observed in healthy subjects.

Genomic DNA served as template for TCR beta VDJ combination and CDR3 sequence profiling. An Illumina HiSeq 2000 was used for TCR repertoire sequencing. The study's own analysis went as follows. Repertoires were assessed using TRBV/TRBJ rearrangement plots, CDR3 size and DJ length profiles, and Simpson's diversity index. Whichever DNA sequence was most abundant in the deep sequencing data was defined as the immunodominant clone. CDR3 amino acid sequences were checked for sharing between subjects and were compared against published repertoires and the VDJdb database. The public reads were reanalyzed by TCRdb: fastp trimming at Q25, MiXCR alignment, in-frame beta chains only. Rows with one shared CDR3 protein collapse into an entry with the most common genes and DNA. Clone size and V and J calls follow TCRdb, not the original study. The sample table shows 80,000 to 100,000 distinct CDR3 sequences, and about 66% are seen once. The ten largest clones add up to about 60% of the sample.

The CDR3 starts with the cysteine, ends with the phenylalanine, and has 15 residues. Only the CDR3 DNA is retained, 45 bases long and in frame from the first base. The CDR1 and CDR2 encoded by the germline V gene are SGHAT and FQNNGV. V is cut by 3 bases and J by 0 bases, and the space between the germline ends is 10 bases. On this clonotype itself: Its antigen is not yet known. Per-base quality was not reported, and no clone a single base away is much larger than it.

Paper-wide results and their limitations: Around 27 CD8+ CDR3 sequences were found to be shared between patients and controls, but these sequences appeared to be highly expressed in patients and within the immunodominant clones of the patients. Between patients and healthy controls, no significant difference in CD8+ Simpson's diversity was found (P=0.060).

The patients picked for sequencing were ones in whom flow cytometry had shown an expansion of CD8+CD57+ cells. Severe acquired aplastic anemia was diagnosed in all patients according to International Study of Aplastic Anemia and Agranulocytosis and Camitta criteria. No therapy had been received by the patients at the time of blood sampling. In the study, sorted CD4+ and CD8+ blood T cells from patients with severe aplastic anemia and from healthy subjects underwent deep sequencing of TCR repertoires. In the USA, patient enrollment took place under clinicaltrials.gov protocols 00001620, 01623167, 00001397, 00071045, 00081523 and 00961064. Ficoll-Paque density gradient centrifugation was used to isolate peripheral blood mononuclear cells. Before DNA extraction, CD4+ and CD8+ T cells were sorted with FACS or magnetic beads.

The chain was built from TRBV11-2 and TRBJ2-3; the D gene is possibly TRBD1 or TRBD2, each agreeing over 5 bases. This TCR derives from a human donor with aplastic anemia. Material: sorted CD4+, CD8+, or CD8+CD57+ T cells (not recorded which) from PBMCs. For the CDR3, the sequence is CASSLGDSSTDTQYF. In nucleotide form, the sequence is TGTGCCAGCAGCTTGGGGGATTCCAGCACAGATACGCAGTATTTT.